The T cell receptor (beta chain) under discussion was sequenced for a study of blood T cell repertoires in COVID-19. The wider study: Some COVID-19 samples were acute and others convalescent; all came from the United States, Italy and Spain. T cells, B-cell-depleted T cells, or PBMCs provided the cDNA or gDNA that served as material.

Original data processing: How many nucleated cells were present was estimated from reference gene primer amplification. Repertoires were generated with immunoSEQ multiplex PCR, while TCRdb's copy carries only in-frame clones and drops some. D and trimming come from the DNA, and the V and J calls and clone size come from that table. The sample records some 5,900 clones, roughly 90% being singletons. The CDR3 runs to 16 residues. The V segment lost 5 bases and the J segment 0 bases; nucleotides outside the gene matches: 7. CDR1 and CDR2 from the germline V gene are LNHDA and SQIVND (reference sequence).

Material: peripheral blood. This TCR was recovered from a man in his sixties with acute or convalescent COVID-19. This sequence joins TRBV19 and TRBJ1-5, with 7 bases that match TRBD1. CDR3 residues: CASSARDRRSNQPQHF. Here the CDR3 DNA reads TGTGCCAGTAGTGCCCGGGACAGACGTAGCAATCAGCCCCAGCATTTT.